Described below is a single TCR beta chain sequence and its context. Antigen: not known. The trim removed 5 bases at V and 3 bases at J, leaving 13 bases unmatched. CDR1 LNHDA and CDR2 SQIVND come from the germline V gene (reference sequence). This CDR3 contains 20 residues. Measured with immunoSEQ multiplex PCR; TCRdb has only the in-frame clones, and not every one. This table has around 120,000 clones, more than 85% appearing once. This record belongs to a study of PD-1 blockade in mismatch repair-deficient tumors. General study results and limits: After pembrolizumab, tumor-resident clones rose rapidly, then generally contracted before radiologic responses.

TCR sequencing covered a few patients who responded to pembrolizumab. This rearrangement joins TRBV19 to TRBJ2-1; 16 nucleotides align to TRBD2. The sequence derives from an adult with mismatch repair-deficient cancer. The specimen comprised peripheral blood, sampled 44 weeks after starting pembrolizumab. CDR3 nucleotides: TGTGCCAGTAGTGCGCAACCGGGACTAGCGGGAGGGCCTGGCTACAATGAGCAGTTCTTC. This sequence encodes CASSAQPGLAGGPGYNEQFF.